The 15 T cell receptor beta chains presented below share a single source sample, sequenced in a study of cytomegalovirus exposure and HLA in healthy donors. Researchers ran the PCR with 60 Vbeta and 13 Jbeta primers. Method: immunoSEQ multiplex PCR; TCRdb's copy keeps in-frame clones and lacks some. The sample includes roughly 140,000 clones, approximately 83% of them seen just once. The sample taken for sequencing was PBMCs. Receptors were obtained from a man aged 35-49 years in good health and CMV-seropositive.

In DNA form, the CDR3 reads TGTGCCTGGACTCTGGGACTAACGACTAGCACAGATACGCAGTATTTT. Amino acid sequence: CAWTLGLTTSTDTQYF. The V call is TRBV30, the J call TRBJ2-3, with 7 positions matching TRBD2. The CDR3 covers 16 residues. V dropped 4 bases and J dropped 0; count of bases not matched to a gene: 10. Looked up from germline, CDR1 is GTSNPN and CDR2 is SVGIG (reference sequence).

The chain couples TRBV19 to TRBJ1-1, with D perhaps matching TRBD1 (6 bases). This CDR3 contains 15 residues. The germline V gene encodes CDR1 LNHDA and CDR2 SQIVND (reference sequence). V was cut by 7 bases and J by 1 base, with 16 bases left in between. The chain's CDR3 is CASKGGARSNTEAFF. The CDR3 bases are TGTGCCAGTAAAGGGGGGGCCAGATCGAACACTGAAGCTTTCTTT.

The CDR3 is CASSPAPGLPQHF. In DNA, the CDR3 is TGTGCCAGCTCCCCAGCCCCAGGGCTGCCCCAGCATTTT. This sequence joins TRBV18 and TRBJ1-5; weak D call: TRBD1 (5 bases). The CDR3 length is 13 residues. The V end lost 6 bases, the J end lost 9 bases, and 15 bases lay between the germline ends. The germline V gene encodes CDR1 KGHSH and CDR2 LQKENI. Filled out from reference TRBV18 and TRBJ1-5, the complete variable domain reads NAGVMQNPRHLVRRRGQEARLRCSPMKGHSHVYWYRQLPEEGLKFMVYLQKENIIDESGMPKERFSAEFPKEGPSILRIQQVVRGDSAAYFCASSPAPGLPQHFGDGTRLSIL.

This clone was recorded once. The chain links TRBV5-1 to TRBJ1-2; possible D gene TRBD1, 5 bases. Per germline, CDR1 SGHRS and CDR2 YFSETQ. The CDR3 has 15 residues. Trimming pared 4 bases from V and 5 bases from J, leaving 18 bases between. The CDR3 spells CASSGPGNWSYGYTF. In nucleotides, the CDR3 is TGCGCCAGCAGCGGACCAGGGAATTGGTCTTATGGCTACACCTTC.

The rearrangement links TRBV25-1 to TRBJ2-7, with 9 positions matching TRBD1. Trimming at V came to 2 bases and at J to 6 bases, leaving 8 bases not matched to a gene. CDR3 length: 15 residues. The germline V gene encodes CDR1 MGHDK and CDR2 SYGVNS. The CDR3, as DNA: TGTGCCAGCAGTGAAGGCGGGACAGGGTGGTCCGAGCAGTACTTC. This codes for CASSEGGTGWSEQYF.

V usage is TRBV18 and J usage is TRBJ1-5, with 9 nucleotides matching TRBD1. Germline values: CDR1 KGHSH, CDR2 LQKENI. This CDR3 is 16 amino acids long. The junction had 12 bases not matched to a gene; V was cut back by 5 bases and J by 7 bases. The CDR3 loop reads CASSKTGGDSRQPQHF. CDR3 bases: TGTGCCAGCTCAAAGACAGGGGGGGACAGTCGGCAGCCCCAGCATTTT. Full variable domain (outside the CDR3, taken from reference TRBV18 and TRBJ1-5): NAGVMQNPRHLVRRRGQEARLRCSPMKGHSHVYWYRQLPEEGLKFMVYLQKENIIDESGMPKERFSAEFPKEGPSILRIQQVVRGDSAAYFCASSKTGGDSRQPQHFGDGTRLSIL.

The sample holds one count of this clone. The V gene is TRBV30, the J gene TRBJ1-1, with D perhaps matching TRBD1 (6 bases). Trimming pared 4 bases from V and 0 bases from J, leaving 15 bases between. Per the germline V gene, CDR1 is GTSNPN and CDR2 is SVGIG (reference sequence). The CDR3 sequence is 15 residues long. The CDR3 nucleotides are TGTGCCTGGAACCATCCGGGACACCTGAACACTGAAGCTTTCTTT. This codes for CAWNHPGHLNTEAFF. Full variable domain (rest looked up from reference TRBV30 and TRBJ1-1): SQTIHQWPATLVQPVGSPLSLECTVEGTSNPNLYWYRQAAGRGLQLLFYSVGIGQISSEVPQNLSASRPQDRQFILSSKKLLLSDSGFYLCAWNHPGHLNTEAFFGQGTRLTVV.

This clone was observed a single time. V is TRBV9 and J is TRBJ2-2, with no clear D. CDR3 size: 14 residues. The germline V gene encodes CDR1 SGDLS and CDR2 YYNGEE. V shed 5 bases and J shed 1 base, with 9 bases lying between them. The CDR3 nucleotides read TGTGCCAGCAGGGGCCAGTTGAACACCGGGGAGCTGTTTTTT. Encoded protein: CASRGQLNTGELFF. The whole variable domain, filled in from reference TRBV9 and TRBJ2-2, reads DSGVTQTPKHLITATGQRVTLRCSPRSGDLSVYWYQQSLDQGLQFLIQYYNGEERAKGNILERFSAQQFPDLHSELNLSSLELGDSALYFCASRGQLNTGELFFGEGSRLTVL.

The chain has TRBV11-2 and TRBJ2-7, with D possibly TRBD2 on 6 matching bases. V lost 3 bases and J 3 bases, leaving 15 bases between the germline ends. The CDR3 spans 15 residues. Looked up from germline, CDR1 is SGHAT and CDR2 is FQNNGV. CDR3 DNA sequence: TGTGCCAGCAGCTTCCAGGCCGGACTAAGCTACGAGCAGTACTTC. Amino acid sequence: CASSFQAGLSYEQYF.

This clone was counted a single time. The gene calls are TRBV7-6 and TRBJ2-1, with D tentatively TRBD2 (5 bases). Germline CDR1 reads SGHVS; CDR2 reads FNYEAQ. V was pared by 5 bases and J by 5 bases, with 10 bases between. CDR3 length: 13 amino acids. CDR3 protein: CASSPDGNNEQFF. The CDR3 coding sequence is TGTGCCAGCAGCCCCGACGGGAACAATGAGCAGTTCTTC.

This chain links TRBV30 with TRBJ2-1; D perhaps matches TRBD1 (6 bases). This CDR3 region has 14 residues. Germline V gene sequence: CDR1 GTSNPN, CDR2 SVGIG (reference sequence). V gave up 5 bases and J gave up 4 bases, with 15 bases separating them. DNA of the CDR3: TGTGCCTGGCAACTTCCGGACAGATACAATGAGCAGTTCTTC. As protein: CAWQLPDRYNEQFF.

In DNA form, the CDR3 reads TGCGCCAGCAGCCCGGGGGGTGAGTACGAGCAGCAGTACTTC. Encoded protein: CASSPGGEYEQQYF. The gene calls are TRBV5-1 and TRBJ2-7; 7 positions agree with TRBD2. The CDR3 totals 14 residues. V shed 4 bases, J shed 8 bases, and the junction held 12 bases outside the gene matches. Looked up from germline, CDR1 is SGHRS and CDR2 is YFSETQ.

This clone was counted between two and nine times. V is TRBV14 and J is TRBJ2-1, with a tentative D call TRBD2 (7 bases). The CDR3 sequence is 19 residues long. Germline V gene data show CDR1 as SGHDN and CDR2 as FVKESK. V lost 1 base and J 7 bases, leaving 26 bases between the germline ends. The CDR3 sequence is CASSQAMFAGAFIVNEQFF. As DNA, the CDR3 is TGTGCCAGCAGCCAAGCGATGTTCGCGGGGGCGTTCATCGTAAATGAGCAGTTCTTC.

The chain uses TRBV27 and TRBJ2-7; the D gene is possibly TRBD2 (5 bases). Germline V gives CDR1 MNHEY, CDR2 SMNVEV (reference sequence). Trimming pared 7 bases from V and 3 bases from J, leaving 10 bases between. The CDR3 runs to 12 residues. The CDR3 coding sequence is TGTGCCAGCACCGGGAAGGGCTACGAGCAGTACTTC. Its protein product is CASTGKGYEQYF.

This CDR3 reads CASSEVGLAGGYEQYF. CDR3 DNA sequence: TGTGCCAGCAGTGAAGTAGGGCTAGCGGGGGGCTACGAGCAGTACTTC. This chain uses TRBV6-1 with TRBJ2-7; 11 nucleotides align to TRBD2. V shed 1 base, J shed 3 bases, and the junction held 5 bases outside the gene matches. The CDR3 is made up of 16 amino acids. In germline, CDR1 is MNHNS, CDR2 SASEGT.